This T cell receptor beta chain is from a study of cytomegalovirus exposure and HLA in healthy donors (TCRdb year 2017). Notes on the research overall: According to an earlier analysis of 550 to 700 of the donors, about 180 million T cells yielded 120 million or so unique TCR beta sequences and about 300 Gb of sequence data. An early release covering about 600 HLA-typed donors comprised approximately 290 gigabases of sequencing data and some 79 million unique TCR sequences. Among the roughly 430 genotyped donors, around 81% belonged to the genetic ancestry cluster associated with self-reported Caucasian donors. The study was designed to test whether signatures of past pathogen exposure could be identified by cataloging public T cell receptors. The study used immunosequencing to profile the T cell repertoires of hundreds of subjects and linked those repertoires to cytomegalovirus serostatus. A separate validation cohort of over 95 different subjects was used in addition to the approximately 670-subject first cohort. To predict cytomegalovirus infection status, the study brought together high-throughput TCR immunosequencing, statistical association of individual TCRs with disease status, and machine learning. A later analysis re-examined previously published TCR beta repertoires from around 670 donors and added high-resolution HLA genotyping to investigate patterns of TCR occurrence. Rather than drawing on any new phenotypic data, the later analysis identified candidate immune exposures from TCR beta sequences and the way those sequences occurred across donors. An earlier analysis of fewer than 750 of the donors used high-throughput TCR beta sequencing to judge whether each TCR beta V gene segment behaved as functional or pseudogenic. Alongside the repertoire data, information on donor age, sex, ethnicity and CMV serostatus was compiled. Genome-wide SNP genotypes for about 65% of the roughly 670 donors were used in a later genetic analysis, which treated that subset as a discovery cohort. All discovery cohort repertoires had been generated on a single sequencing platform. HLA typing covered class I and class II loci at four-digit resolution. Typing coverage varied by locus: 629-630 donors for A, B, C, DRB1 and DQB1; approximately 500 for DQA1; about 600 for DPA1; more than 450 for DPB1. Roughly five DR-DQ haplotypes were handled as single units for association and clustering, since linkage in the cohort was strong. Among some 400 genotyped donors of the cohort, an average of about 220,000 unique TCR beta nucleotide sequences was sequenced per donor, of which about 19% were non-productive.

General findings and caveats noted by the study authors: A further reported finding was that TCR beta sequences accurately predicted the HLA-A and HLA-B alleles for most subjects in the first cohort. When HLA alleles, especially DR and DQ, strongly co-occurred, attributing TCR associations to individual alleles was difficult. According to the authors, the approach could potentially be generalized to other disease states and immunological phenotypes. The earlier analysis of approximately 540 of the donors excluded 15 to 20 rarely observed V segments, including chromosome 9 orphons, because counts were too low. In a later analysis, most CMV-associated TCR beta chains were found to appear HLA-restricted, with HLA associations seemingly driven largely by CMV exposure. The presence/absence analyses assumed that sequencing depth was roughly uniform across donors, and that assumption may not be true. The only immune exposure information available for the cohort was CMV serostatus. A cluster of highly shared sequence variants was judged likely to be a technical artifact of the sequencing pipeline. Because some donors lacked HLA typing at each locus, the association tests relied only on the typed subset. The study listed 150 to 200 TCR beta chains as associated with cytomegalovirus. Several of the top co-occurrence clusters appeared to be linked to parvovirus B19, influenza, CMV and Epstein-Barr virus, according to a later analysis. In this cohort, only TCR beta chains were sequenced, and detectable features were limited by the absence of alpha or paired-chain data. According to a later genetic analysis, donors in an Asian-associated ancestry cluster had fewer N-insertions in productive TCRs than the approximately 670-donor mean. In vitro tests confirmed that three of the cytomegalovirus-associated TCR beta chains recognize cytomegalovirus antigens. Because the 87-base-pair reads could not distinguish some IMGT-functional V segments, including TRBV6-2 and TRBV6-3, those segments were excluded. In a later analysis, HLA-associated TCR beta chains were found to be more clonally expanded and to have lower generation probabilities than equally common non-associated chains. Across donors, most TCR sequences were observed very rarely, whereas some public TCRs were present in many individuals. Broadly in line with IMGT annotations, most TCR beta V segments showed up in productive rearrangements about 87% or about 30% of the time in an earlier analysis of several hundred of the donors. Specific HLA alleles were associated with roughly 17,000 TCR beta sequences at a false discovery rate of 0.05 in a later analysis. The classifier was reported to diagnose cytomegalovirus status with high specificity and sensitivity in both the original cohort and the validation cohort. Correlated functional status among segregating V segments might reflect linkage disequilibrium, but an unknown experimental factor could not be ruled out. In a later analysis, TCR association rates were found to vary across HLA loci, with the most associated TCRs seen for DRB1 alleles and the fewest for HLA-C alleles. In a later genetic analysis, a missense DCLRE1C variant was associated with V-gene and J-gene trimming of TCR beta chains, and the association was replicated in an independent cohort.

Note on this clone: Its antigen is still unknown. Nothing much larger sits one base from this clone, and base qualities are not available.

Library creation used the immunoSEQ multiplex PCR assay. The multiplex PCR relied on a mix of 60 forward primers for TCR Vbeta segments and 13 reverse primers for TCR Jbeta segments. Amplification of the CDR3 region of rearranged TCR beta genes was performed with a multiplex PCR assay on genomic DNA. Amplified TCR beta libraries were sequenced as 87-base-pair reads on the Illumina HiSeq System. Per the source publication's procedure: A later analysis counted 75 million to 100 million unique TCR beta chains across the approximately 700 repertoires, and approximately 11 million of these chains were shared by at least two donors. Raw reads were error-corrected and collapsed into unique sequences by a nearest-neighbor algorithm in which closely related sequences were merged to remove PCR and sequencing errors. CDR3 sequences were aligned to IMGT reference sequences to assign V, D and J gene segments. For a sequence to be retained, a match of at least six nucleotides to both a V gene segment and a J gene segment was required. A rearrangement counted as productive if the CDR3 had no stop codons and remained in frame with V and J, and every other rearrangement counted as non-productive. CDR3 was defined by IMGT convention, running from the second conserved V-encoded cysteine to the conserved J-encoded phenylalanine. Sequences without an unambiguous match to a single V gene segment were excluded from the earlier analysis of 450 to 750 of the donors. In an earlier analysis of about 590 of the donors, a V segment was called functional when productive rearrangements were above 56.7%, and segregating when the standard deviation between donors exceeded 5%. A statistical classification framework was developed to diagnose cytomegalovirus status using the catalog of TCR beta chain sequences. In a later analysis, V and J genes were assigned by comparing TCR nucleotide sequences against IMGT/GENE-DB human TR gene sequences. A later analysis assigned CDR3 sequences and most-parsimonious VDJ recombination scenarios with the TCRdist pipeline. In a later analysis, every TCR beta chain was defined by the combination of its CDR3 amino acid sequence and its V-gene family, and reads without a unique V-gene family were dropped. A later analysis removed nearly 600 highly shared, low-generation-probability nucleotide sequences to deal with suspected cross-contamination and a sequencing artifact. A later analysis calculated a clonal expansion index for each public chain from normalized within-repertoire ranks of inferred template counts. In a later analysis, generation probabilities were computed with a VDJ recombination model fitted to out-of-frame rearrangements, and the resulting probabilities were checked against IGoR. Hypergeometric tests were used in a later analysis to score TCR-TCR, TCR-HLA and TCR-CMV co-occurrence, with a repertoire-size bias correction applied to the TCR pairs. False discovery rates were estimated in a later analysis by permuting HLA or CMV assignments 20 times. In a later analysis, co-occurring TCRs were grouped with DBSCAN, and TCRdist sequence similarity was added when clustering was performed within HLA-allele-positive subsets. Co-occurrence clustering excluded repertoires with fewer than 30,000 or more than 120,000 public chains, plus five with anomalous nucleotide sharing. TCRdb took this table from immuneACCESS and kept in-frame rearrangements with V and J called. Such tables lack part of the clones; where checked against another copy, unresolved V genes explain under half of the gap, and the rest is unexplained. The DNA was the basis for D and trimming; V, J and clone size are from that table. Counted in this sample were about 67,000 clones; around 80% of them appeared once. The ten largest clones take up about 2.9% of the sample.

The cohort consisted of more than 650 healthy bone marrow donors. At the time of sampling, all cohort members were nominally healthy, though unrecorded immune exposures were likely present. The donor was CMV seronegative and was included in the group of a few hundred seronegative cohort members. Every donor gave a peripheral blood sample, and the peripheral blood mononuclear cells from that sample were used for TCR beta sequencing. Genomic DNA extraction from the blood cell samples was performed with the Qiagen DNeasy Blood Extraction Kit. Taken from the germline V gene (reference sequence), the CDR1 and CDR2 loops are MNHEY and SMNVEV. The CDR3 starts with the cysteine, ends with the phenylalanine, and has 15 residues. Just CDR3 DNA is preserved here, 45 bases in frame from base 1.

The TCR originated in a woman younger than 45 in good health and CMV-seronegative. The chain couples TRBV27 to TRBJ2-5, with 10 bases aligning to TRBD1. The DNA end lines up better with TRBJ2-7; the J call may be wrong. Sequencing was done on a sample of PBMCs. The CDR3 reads CASRRDLTGGPEQYF. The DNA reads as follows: TGTGCCAGCAGGAGGGACCTGACAGGGGGCCCCGAGCAGTACTTC.